Sequencing of this T cell receptor beta chain was carried out in a study of blood T cells in healthy people across ages. Overall study results and limits: There was no known CMV status for donors, so expanded clonotype changes were possibly confounded.

The individuals who served as donors were healthy Caucasians living in Russia, aged about 6 to 100. The second PCR ran 7 to 11 cycles with a sample-barcoded 5' primer and J-beta primers. TCRdb re-derived calls from the 5' RACE reads in MiXCR, one entry per CDR3 protein. The sample records approximately 1,100,000 distinct CDR3 sequences, 45% being singletons. With regard to this clonotype: Its antigen is not known.

Material for sequencing was blood. The receptor comes from a woman aged 60 to 75 in good health.

Here the CDR3 DNA reads TGTGCCAGCAGTGGTATCGGGACACACTACGAGCAGTACTTC. Its translation: CASSGIGTHYEQYF. The V call is TRBV6-7, the J call TRBJ2-7, with D possibly TRBD1 on 6 matching bases. TRBV6-7 counts as an open reading frame of uncertain function. V lost 5 bases and J 3 bases, leaving 14 bases between the germline ends. This CDR3 has 14 amino acids.